Listed below are T cell receptor beta chains from one sample, sequenced in a study of T-cell reconstitution after alpha-beta-depleted transplantation in children. MiXCR was run by TCRdb on the PCR reads, yielding one entry per CDR3 protein. Seen here are about 300,000 distinct CDR3 sequences, 7.5% to 9% observed once, and the top ten hold about 9.1%. Sequencing was performed on peripheral blood, taken 360 days after TCRalphabeta/CD19-depleted stem cell transplant. These receptors originate from a female patient aged 2-15 years who had a stem cell transplant for Fanconi anemia, so the T cells may come from the graft donor. The CDR3 runs from the conserved cysteine through the conserved F or W. Fields, in order: V gene, clone size, J gene, D gene, CDR3 protein, CDR3 DNA. The D gene is left open where the match is weak. Some rows mark clone size as missing; the rest say once, few, many or name a class of expanded clone.

>TRBV4-1|-|TRBJ1-6|-
CASSQGGGVMNDSPLHF
TGCGCCAGCAGCCAAGGAGGGGGGGTGATGAATGATTCACCCCTCCACTTT
>TRBV4-1|many|TRBJ2-3|TRBD2
CASSQDRTSGEDTQYF
TGCGCCAGCAGCCAAGATAGGACTAGCGGGGAAGATACGCAGTATTTT
>TRBV9|many|TRBJ2-5|TRBD2
CASSRGTSGSWETQYF
TGTGCCAGCAGCAGAGGGACTAGCGGGAGTTGGGAGACCCAGTACTTC
>TRBV20-1|few|TRBJ1-5|TRBD1
CSADREPYSNQPQHF
TGCAGTGCTGACAGGGAGCCTTATAGCAATCAGCCCCAGCATTTT
>TRBV6-1|many|TRBJ1-1|-
CASSPVAALLNTEAFF
TGTGCCAGCAGTCCCGTCGCTGCCTTATTGAACACTGAAGCTTTCTTT
>TRBV28|-|TRBJ2-1|TRBD1
CATLSPGQGARNEQFF
TGTGCCACCCTCAGCCCGGGACAGGGGGCACGGAATGAGCAGTTCTTC
>TRBV20-1|-|TRBJ1-2|-
CSARDRYGYTF
TGCAGTGCTAGGGACCGGTATGGCTACACCTTC
>TRBV28|-|TRBJ2-5|-
CASSPPFVGGAETQYF
TGTGCCAGCAGTCCCCCTTTTGTCGGAGGGGCAGAGACCCAGTACTTC
>TRBV5-1|medium-sized|TRBJ2-7|TRBD1
CASSRTGSQQYF
TGCGCCAGCAGCAGGACAGGGAGTCAGCAGTACTTC
>TRBV29-1|many|TRBJ1-2|-
CSVAGIDNYGYTF
TGCAGCGTTGCAGGGATTGATAACTATGGCTACACCTTC
>TRBV28|many|TRBJ2-2|-
CASTERNTGELFF
TGTGCCAGCACGGAACGGAACACCGGGGAGCTGTTTTTT
>TRBV10-3|many|TRBJ2-5|TRBD1
CAIRGTGTGKETQYF
TGTGCCATCCGTGGGACCGGGACAGGGAAAGAGACCCAGTACTTC
>TRBV12-3/TRBV12-4|-|TRBJ1-2|-
CASSKIPLGSYGYTF
TGTGCCAGCAGTAAAATTCCTCTGGGGTCCTATGGCTACACCTTC
>TRBV11-2|-|TRBJ2-3|TRBD1
CASSYDRVAEWGTDTQYF
TGTGCCAGCAGCTACGACAGGGTCGCAGAGTGGGGCACAGATACGCAGTATTTT
>TRBV21-1|-|TRBJ2-5|-
CASSKGGSQGRSQETQYF
TGTGCCAGCAGCAAAGGAGGTTCGCAGGGCAGATCCCAAGAGACCCAGTACTTC
>TRBV5-1|many|TRBJ1-1|-
CASSEPGKNTEAFF
TGCGCCAGCAGCGAACCGGGAAAGAACACTGAAGCTTTCTTT
>TRBV20-1|-|TRBJ2-3|-
CSARLSWGGALSTDTQYF
TGCAGTGCTAGACTATCCTGGGGCGGGGCCCTTAGCACAGATACGCAGTATTTT
>TRBV27|few|TRBJ2-6|-
CASSFRLPGANVLTF
TGTGCCAGCAGTTTTCGGTTACCTGGGGCCAACGTCCTGACTTTC
>TRBV29-1|many|TRBJ1-1|-
CSGLGRNTEAFF
TGCAGCGGGCTCGGACGGAACACTGAAGCTTTCTTT
>TRBV7-2|many|TRBJ2-1|TRBD2
CASSQRGNSYNEQFF
TGTGCCAGCAGCCAGCGGGGCAACTCCTACAATGAGCAGTTCTTC
>TRBV5-6|many|TRBJ1-1|-
CASSLVYQQKEMNTEAFF
TGTGCCAGCAGCTTGGTTTATCAACAGAAGGAGATGAACACTGAAGCTTTCTTT
>TRBV14|-|TRBJ2-5|-
CASSPWKGLGLTETQYF
TGTGCCAGCAGCCCCTGGAAGGGCCTGGGCTTGACAGAGACCCAGTACTTC
>TRBV6-1|-|TRBJ2-3|TRBD1
CASMDRGVTDTQYF
TGTGCCAGCATGGACAGGGGGGTGACAGATACGCAGTATTTT
>TRBV7-2|many|TRBJ2-1|TRBD2
CASRSMGLAGNEQFF
TGTGCCAGCAGATCCATGGGACTAGCGGGGAATGAGCAGTTCTTC
>TRBV2|few|TRBJ1-2|TRBD1
CARWDRTNYGYTF
TGTGCCAGATGGGACAGAACTAACTATGGCTACACCTTC
>TRBV29-1|few|TRBJ2-1|-
CSVGTAGHEQFF
TGCAGCGTTGGCACAGCGGGTCATGAGCAGTTCTTC
>TRBV5-1|many|TRBJ2-7|TRBD2
CASSFGGLAVDEQYF
TGCGCCAGCAGCTTCGGGGGACTAGCGGTTGACGAGCAGTACTTC
>TRBV7-8|few|TRBJ2-1|TRBD2
CASSLVAGGVSYNEQFF
TGTGCCAGCAGCTTAGTTGCGGGGGGCGTCTCCTACAATGAGCAGTTCTTC
>TRBV6-1|-|TRBJ1-2|-
CASRRTVGYTF
TGTGCCAGCAGGAGGACAGTTGGCTACACCTTC
>TRBV7-2|many|TRBJ2-1|TRBD2
CASSFSGEYSSYNEQFF
TGTGCCAGCAGCTTTAGCGGGGAGTATAGCTCCTACAATGAGCAGTTCTTC
>TRBV5-1|many|TRBJ2-1|TRBD2
CASSAGGGTSYNEQFF
TGCGCCAGCAGCGCGGGAGGGGGGACCTCCTACAATGAGCAGTTCTTC
>TRBV20-1|many|TRBJ2-1|TRBD2
CSARIASGGDGYNEQFF
TGCAGTGCTAGAATTGCTAGCGGGGGAGACGGGTACAATGAGCAGTTCTTC
>TRBV20-1|many|TRBJ1-1|TRBD1
CSATGGRAFF
TGCAGTGCTACAGGGGGAAGAGCTTTCTTT
>TRBV7-9|many|TRBJ2-7|-
CASSHAGTSYEQYF
TGTGCCAGCAGCCACGCGGGGACCTCCTACGAGCAGTACTTC
>TRBV29-1|many|TRBJ1-2|-
CSVDGQNYGYTF
TGCAGCGTTGACGGGCAGAACTATGGCTACACCTTC
>TRBV7-9|many|TRBJ2-3|-
CASSLTGPGTDTQYF
TGTGCCAGCAGCTTGACAGGACCTGGCACAGATACGCAGTATTTT
>TRBV5-6|few|TRBJ1-2|-
CASSLMSGSANYGYTF
TGTGCCAGCAGCTTGATGTCGGGGTCAGCTAACTATGGCTACACCTTC
>TRBV7-9|-|TRBJ1-1|-
CASSHGTMNTEAFF
TGTGCCAGCAGCCATGGGACAATGAACACTGAAGCTTTCTTT
>TRBV7-2|many|TRBJ2-7|TRBD1
CASSGGQGNPYEQYF
TGTGCCAGCAGCGGGGGACAGGGTAATCCTTACGAGCAGTACTTC
>TRBV28|many|TRBJ1-5|TRBD1
CASSIGQGHQPQHF
TGTGCCAGCAGTATCGGACAGGGGCATCAGCCCCAGCATTTT
>TRBV11-2|few|TRBJ2-7|TRBD1
CASSWDRVKVEQYF
TGTGCCAGCAGCTGGGACAGGGTAAAGGTCGAGCAGTACTTC
>TRBV10-3|many|TRBJ2-5|-
CAISPDLVGGKETQYF
TGTGCCATCAGTCCGGACCTAGTAGGAGGCAAGGAGACCCAGTACTTC
>TRBV20-1|many|TRBJ1-6|-
CSARDQGVSSYNSPLHF
TGCAGTGCTAGAGATCAAGGAGTCAGCTCCTATAATTCACCCCTCCACTTT
>TRBV9|many|TRBJ2-3|TRBD2
CASSVTSGSTDTQYF
TGTGCCAGCAGCGTGACTAGCGGGAGCACAGATACGCAGTATTTT
>TRBV28|few|TRBJ2-6|-
CASRTPNSGANVLTF
TGTGCCAGCAGAACACCTAACTCTGGGGCCAACGTCCTGACTTTC
>TRBV21-1|-|TRBJ1-1|-
CASSKEPRENTEAFF
TGTGCCAGCAGCAAAGAACCCAGGGAGAACACTGAAGCTTTCTTT
>TRBV7-2|many|TRBJ2-2|-
CASSLGRGFGELFF
TGTGCCAGCAGCTTGGGTCGAGGATTCGGGGAGCTGTTTTTT
>TRBV5-1|-|TRBJ1-2|-
CASRDSTGLSYGYTF
TGCGCCAGCAGGGATTCGACCGGGCTCTCCTACGGCTACACCTTC
>TRBV20-1|many|TRBJ2-5|-
CSASRDFQETQYF
TGCAGTGCCTCCCGGGACTTCCAAGAGACCCAGTACTTC
>TRBV4-2|many|TRBJ1-1|-
CASSQGQTNTEAFF
TGTGCCAGCAGCCAAGGACAGACTAACACTGAAGCTTTCTTT
>TRBV12-3/TRBV12-4|few|TRBJ1-5|-
CASSPTAGGNQPQHF
TGTGCCAGCAGCCCTACGGCGGGGGGCAATCAGCCCCAGCATTTT
>TRBV6-6|many|TRBJ2-3|TRBD1
CASRKQGARTDTQYF
TGTGCCAGCCGAAAACAGGGGGCTCGCACAGATACGCAGTATTTT
>TRBV28|many|TRBJ1-6|TRBD1
CASSSGGEGDSPLHF
TGTGCCAGCAGTTCAGGGGGCGAGGGGGATTCACCCCTCCACTTT
>TRBV7-2|many|TRBJ1-5|-
CASSLEGATNQPQHF
TGTGCCAGCAGCTTAGAAGGCGCTACCAATCAGCCCCAGCATTTT